The T cell receptor beta chain described here comes from a study of shared clonotypes between healthy human individuals. Profiled with immunoSEQ multiplex PCR; TCRdb holds only in-frame clones, not every one. This table has roughly 2,000,000 clones, about 93% appearing once. This clone appeared a few times. What it binds is unknown. Other nucleotide sequences from this sample produce the same CDR3. The CDR3 has 13 residues. In germline, CDR1 is MNHEY, CDR2 SMNVEV (reference sequence). V lost 2 bases, J lost 4 bases, and 8 bases lay in between. Findings and caveats of the study: Naive CD4 clonotypes overlapped across a handful of donors at about 5%.

Naive CD8 cells lacked CD45RO and underwent positive selection for CCR7, leaving out terminally differentiated effector memory CD45RA+ cells. This chain uses TRBV27 with TRBJ1-1; D is ambiguous. The TCR comes from a man aged 18 to 29 in good health. Some clones in this sample may be carry-over from other donors' samples. The sample taken for sequencing was naive CD8+ T cells from PBMCs. This CDR3 reads CASSLRGGTEAFF. The CDR3 bases are TGTGCCAGCAGTTTAAGAGGAGGCACTGAAGCTTTCTTT.